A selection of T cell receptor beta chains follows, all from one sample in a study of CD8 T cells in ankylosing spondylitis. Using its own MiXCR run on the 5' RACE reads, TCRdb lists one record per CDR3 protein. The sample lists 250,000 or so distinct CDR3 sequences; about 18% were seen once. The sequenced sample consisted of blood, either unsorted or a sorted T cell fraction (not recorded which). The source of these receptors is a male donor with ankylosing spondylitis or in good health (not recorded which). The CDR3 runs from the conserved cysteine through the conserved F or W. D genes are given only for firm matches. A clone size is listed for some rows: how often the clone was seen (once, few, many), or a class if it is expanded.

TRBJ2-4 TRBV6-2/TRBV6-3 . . CASSYGPRVEDIQYF TGTGCCAGCAGTTACGGACCCCGGGTTGAGGACATTCAGTACTTC
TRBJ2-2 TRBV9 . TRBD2 CASSPPRGRPPGELFF TGTGCCAGCAGCCCCCCGCGGGGGAGGCCCCCCGGGGAGCTGTTTTTT
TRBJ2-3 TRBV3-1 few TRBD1 CASSQRDRDPDTQYF TGTGCCAGCAGCCAAAGGGACAGGGACCCAGATACGCAGTATTTT
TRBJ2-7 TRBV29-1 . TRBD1 CSVEDAAGGDEQYF TGCAGCGTTGAAGATGCGGCAGGGGGCGACGAGCAGTACTTC
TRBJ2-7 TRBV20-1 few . CSARGSLWTEDSYEQYF TGCAGTGCTAGAGGTTCCCTATGGACAGAAGACTCCTACGAGCAGTACTTC
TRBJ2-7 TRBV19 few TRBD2 CASSIASGSPYEQYF TGTGCCAGTAGTATCGCTAGCGGGAGTCCCTACGAGCAGTACTTC
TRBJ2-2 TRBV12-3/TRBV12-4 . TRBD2 CASRGGLAGVTGELFF TGTGCCAGCAGGGGGGGACTAGCAGGAGTCACCGGGGAGCTGTTTTTT
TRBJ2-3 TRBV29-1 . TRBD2 CSVVAGPSTDTQYF TGCAGCGTTGTAGCGGGACCTAGCACAGATACGCAGTATTTT
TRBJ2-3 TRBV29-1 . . CSVGGPSGTDTQYF TGCAGCGTAGGAGGCCCCTCGGGCACAGATACGCAGTATTTT
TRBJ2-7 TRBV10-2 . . CASGEADYEQYF TGCGCCAGCGGGGAGGCGGACTACGAGCAGTACTTC
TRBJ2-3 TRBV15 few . CATSSPGADTQYF TGTGCCACCAGCAGCCCAGGGGCAGATACGCAGTATTTT
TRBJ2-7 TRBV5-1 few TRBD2 CASSWGGDPYEQYF TGCGCCAGCAGCTGGGGAGGGGATCCCTACGAGCAGTACTTC